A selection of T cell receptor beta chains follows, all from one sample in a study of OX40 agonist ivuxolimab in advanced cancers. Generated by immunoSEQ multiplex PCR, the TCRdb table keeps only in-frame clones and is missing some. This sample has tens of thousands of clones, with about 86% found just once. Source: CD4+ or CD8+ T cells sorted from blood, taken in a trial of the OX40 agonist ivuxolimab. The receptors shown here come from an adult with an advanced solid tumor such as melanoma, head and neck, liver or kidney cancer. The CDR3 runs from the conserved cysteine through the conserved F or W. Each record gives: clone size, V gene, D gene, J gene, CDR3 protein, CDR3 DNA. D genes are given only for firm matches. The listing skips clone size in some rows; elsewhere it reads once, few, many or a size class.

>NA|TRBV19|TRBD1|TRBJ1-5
CASSEAGGSNQPQHF
TGTGCCAGTAGTGAAGCAGGGGGAAGCAATCAGCCCCAGCATTTT
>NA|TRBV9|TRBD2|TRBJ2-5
CASSVVASGFQETQYF
TGTGCCAGCAGCGTAGTGGCTAGCGGGTTTCAAGAGACCCAGTACTTC
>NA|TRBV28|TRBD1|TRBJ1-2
CASSAPVWTGGYGYTF
TGTGCCAGCAGCGCCCCGGTCTGGACAGGGGGATATGGCTACACCTTC
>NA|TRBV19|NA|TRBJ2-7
CASSMQAQYEQYF
TGTGCCAGTAGTATGCAGGCGCAATACGAGCAGTACTTC
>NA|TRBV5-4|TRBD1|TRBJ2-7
CASSFGTAYEQYF
TGTGCCAGCAGCTTCGGGACAGCCTACGAGCAGTACTTC
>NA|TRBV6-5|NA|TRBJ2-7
CASTGGLRSYEQYF
TGTGCCAGCACAGGGGGACTTCGCTCCTACGAGCAGTACTTC
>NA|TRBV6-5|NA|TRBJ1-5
CASSPGFGTPQPQHF
TGTGCCAGCAGCCCAGGTTTCGGGACCCCACAGCCCCAGCATTTT
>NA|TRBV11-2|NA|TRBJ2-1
CASSFLEGSYNEQFF
TGTGCCAGCAGCTTTTTGGAGGGATCCTACAATGAGCAGTTCTTC
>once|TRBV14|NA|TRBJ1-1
CASSFGGAGTEAFF
TGTGCCAGCAGCTTCGGGGGGGCAGGCACTGAAGCTTTCTTT
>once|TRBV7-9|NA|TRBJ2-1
CASSFVEGYYDNEQFF
TGTGCCAGCAGCTTCGTAGAAGGGTATTACGACAATGAGCAGTTCTTC
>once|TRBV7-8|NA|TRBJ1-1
CASSTGISNTEAFF
TGTGCCAGCAGCACAGGGATTTCGAACACTGAAGCTTTCTTT
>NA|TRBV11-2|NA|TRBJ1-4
CASSFNEKLFF
TGTGCCAGCAGCTTCAATGAAAAACTGTTTTTT
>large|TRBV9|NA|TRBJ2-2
CASSVQGMGGELFF
TGTGCCAGCAGCGTCCAGGGAATGGGCGGGGAGCTGTTTTTT
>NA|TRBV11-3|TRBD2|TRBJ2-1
CASSFSGGAGEQFF
TGTGCCAGCAGCTTTAGCGGGGGGGCGGGTGAGCAGTTCTTC
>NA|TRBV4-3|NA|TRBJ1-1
CASSQDSRTNTEAFF
TGCGCCAGCAGCCAAGATTCCAGAACCAACACTGAAGCTTTCTTT
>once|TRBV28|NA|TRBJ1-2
CASSFSRFYGYTF
TGTGCCAGCAGTTTCTCTCGGTTCTATGGCTACACCTTC
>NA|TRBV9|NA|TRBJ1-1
CASSVGQLNTEAFF
TGTGCCAGCAGCGTAGGACAGTTGAACACTGAAGCTTTCTTT
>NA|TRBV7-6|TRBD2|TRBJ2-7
CASSYSGRTYEQYF
TGTGCCAGCAGCTATAGCGGGAGGACCTACGAGCAGTACTTC
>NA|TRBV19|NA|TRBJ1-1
CASSMGPNTEAFF
TGTGCCAGTAGTATGGGGCCGAACACTGAAGCTTTCTTT
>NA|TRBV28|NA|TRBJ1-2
CASSLFADSSRPGYTF
TGTGCCAGCAGTTTATTCGCGGACAGTTCCCGCCCTGGCTACACCTTC
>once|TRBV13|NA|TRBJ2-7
CASSLGDFPYEQYF
TGTGCCAGCAGCTTAGGGGACTTTCCTTACGAGCAGTACTTC
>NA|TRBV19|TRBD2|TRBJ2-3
CASSIVPQRGAGTDTQYF
TGTGCCAGTAGTATAGTACCCCAGCGGGGGGCTGGCACAGATACGCAGTATTTT
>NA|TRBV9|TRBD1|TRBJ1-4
CASSPRFGTGGTNEKLFF
TGTGCCAGCAGCCCGAGGTTCGGGACAGGGGGAACTAATGAAAAACTGTTTTTT
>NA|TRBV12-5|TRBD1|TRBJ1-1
CASGLDRGTEAFF
TGTGCTAGTGGTTTGGACAGGGGGACTGAAGCTTTCTTT
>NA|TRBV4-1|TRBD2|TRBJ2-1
CASSARGAGGQDEQFF
TGCGCCAGCAGCGCCCGGGGAGCGGGAGGGCAGGATGAGCAGTTCTTC
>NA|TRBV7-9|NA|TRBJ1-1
CATVEEGNTEAFF
TGTGCCACCGTCGAGGAAGGGAACACTGAAGCTTTCTTT
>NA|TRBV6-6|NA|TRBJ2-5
CASSYSGRQETQYF
TGTGCCAGCAGTTACTCAGGGCGTCAAGAGACCCAGTACTTC
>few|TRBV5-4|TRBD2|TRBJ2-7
CASSRGVEQYF
TGTGCCAGCAGCCGGGGGGTCGAGCAGTACTTC
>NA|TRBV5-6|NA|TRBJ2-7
CASSLGVTSSYEQYF
TGTGCCAGCAGCTTGGGGGTTACGAGCTCCTACGAGCAGTACTTC
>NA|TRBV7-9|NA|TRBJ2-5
CASSEQEANQETQYF
TGTGCCAGCAGCGAACAGGAGGCTAACCAAGAGACCCAGTACTTC
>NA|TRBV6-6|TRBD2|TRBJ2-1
CASSHPTSGGSNEQFF
TGTGCCAGCAGCCACCCCACTAGCGGGGGATCTAATGAGCAGTTCTTC
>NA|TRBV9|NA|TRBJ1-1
CASSVTTDSYPNTEAFF
TGTGCCAGCAGCGTAACGACAGACAGCTACCCTAACACTGAAGCTTTCTTT
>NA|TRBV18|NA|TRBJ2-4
CASSPSRLQGEVAKNIQYF
TGTGCCAGCTCACCCAGCCGATTACAGGGAGAAGTAGCCAAAAACATTCAGTACTTC
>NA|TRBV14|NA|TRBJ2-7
CASSQDLSGPYEQYF
TGTGCCAGCAGCCAAGACTTGTCAGGCCCCTACGAGCAGTACTTC
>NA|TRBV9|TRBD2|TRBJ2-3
CASSPHGGGGTDTQYF
TGTGCCAGCAGCCCTCACGGGGGGGGCGGCACAGATACGCAGTATTTT
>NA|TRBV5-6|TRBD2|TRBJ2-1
CASSLTSGGAGEQFF
TGTGCCAGCAGCTTGACTAGCGGGGGGGCCGGAGAGCAGTTCTTC
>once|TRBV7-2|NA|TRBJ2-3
CASSLTGTDTQYF
TGTGCCAGCAGCTTAACTGGGACCGATACGCAGTATTTT
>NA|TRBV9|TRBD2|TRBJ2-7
CASSVDSGGSYEQYF
TGTGCCAGCAGCGTAGATTCGGGGGGTTCCTACGAGCAGTACTTC
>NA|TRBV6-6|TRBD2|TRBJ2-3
CASSYVAGGVDTQYF
TGTGCCAGCAGTTACGTAGCGGGGGGCGTAGATACGCAGTATTTT
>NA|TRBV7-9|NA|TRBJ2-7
CASSPVPYEQYF
TGTGCCAGCAGCCCCGTCCCCTACGAGCAGTACTTC
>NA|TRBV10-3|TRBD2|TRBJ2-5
CAISDEAGGNEETQYF
TGTGCCATCAGTGACGAAGCGGGGGGAAATGAAGAGACCCAGTACTTC
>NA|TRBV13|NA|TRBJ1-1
CASSLVVPEAFF
TGTGCCAGCAGCTTAGTTGTCCCTGAAGCTTTCTTT
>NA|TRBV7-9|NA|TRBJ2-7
CASEGLGGEQYF
TGTGCCAGCGAAGGCCTCGGCGGCGAGCAGTACTTC
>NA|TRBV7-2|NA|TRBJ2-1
CASTTSGSSYNEQFF
TGTGCCAGCACCACGTCGGGAAGCTCCTACAATGAGCAGTTCTTC
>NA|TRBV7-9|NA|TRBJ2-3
CASSLLRITDTQYF
TGTGCCAGCAGCTTACTTAGGATCACAGATACGCAGTATTTT
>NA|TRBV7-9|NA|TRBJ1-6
CASSTVGGGVDNSPLHF
TGTGCCAGCAGCACGGTGGGGGGGGGTGTGGATAATTCACCCCTCCACTTT
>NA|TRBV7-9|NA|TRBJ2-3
CASSLETDTQYF
TGTGCCAGCAGCTTAGAAACAGATACGCAGTATTTT
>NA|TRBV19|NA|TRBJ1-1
CASSKRSGETEAFF
TGTGCCAGTAGTAAACGATCAGGGGAAACTGAAGCTTTCTTT
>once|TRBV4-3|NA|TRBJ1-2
CASSQDKEGYGYTF
TGCGCCAGCAGCCAAGATAAGGAAGGCTATGGCTACACCTTC
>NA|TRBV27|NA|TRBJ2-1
CASSLLKELSSYNEQFF
TGTGCCAGCAGTTTATTGAAGGAGCTTAGCTCCTACAATGAGCAGTTCTTC
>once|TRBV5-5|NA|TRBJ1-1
CASSIQRTEAFF
TGTGCCAGCAGCATCCAGCGGACTGAAGCTTTCTTT
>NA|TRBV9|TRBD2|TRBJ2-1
CASSVERGGGYNEQFF
TGTGCCAGCAGCGTAGAACGAGGCGGGGGGTACAATGAGCAGTTCTTC